This T cell receptor (beta chain) is from a study of shared clonotypes between healthy human individuals. The V gene's germline CDR1 is ENHRY and CDR2 SYGVKD. There are 13 residues in the CDR3. Trimming shortened V by 5 bases and J by 2 bases, and 9 bases separated the two germline ends. The protocol was immunoSEQ multiplex PCR, while the TCRdb copy is restricted to in-frame clones and leaves out a portion. This table holds roughly 2 million clones, 85% to 95% found once. Sequenced sample: naive CD4+ T cells sorted from blood. Subset defined: CD45RA+ positively selected. The sequence came from a man younger than 35 in good health. V is TRBV10-3 and J is TRBJ2-5, with D perhaps matching TRBD1 or TRBD2 (5 bases each). In DNA, the CDR3 is TGTGCCATCAGTCCCGGGGCACAAGAGACCCAGTACTTC. Translation gives CAISPGAQETQYF.